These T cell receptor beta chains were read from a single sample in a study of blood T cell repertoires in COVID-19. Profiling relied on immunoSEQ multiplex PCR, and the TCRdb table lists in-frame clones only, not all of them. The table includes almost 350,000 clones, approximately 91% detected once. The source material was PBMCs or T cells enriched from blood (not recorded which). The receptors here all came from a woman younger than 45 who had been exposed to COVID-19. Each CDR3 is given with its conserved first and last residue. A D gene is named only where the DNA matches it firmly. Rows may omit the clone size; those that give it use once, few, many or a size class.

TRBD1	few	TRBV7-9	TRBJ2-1	CASSQGQGLGEQFF	TGTGCCAGCAGCCAGGGACAGGGGTTAGGTGAGCAGTTCTTC
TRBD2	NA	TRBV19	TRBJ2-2	CASTMAAGGNTGELFF	TGTGCCAGTACCATGGCGGCGGGAGGGAACACCGGGGAGCTGTTTTTT
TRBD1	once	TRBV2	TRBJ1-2	CASSESDRGRTGYTF	TGTGCCAGCAGTGAATCGGACAGGGGAAGGACTGGCTACACCTTC
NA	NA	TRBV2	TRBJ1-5	CASSPGTLGNQPQHF	TGTGCCAGCAGTCCCGGGACACTAGGCAATCAGCCCCAGCATTTT
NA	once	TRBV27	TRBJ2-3	CASSSPTSGADTQYF	TGTGCCAGCAGTTCCCCGACTAGTGGGGCAGATACGCAGTATTTT
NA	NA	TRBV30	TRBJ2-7	CAWSVPGVGYEQYF	TGTGCCTGGAGTGTACCAGGGGTTGGGTACGAGCAGTACTTC
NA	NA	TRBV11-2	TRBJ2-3	CASRRSSTDTQYF	TGTGCCAGCAGGCGGTCTAGCACAGATACGCAGTATTTT
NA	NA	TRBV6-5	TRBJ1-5	CASKHSGSFPQHF	TGTGCCAGCAAACACAGCGGGTCGTTTCCCCAGCATTTT
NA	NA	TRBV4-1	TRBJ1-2	CASSQDGGDPNYGYTF	TGCGCCAGCAGCCAAGATGGAGGGGACCCTAACTATGGCTACACCTTC
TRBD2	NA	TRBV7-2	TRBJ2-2	CASISRTSGGGTGELFF	TGTGCCAGCATCTCGCGGACTAGCGGAGGGGGGACCGGGGAGCTGTTTTTT
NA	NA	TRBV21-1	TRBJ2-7	CASSVSGTGLLSYEQYF	TGTGCCAGCAGCGTATCCGGGACAGGGCTTCTCTCCTACGAGCAGTACTTC
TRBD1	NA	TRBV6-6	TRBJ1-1	CASRDRGSNTEAFF	TGTGCCAGCAGAGACAGGGGATCGAACACTGAAGCTTTCTTT
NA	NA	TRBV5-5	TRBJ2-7	CASSSQGYEQYF	TGTGCCAGCAGCTCCCAGGGATACGAGCAGTACTTC
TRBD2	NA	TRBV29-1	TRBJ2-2	CSVESLASGRGELFF	TGCAGCGTTGAATCTCTGGCTAGCGGGAGAGGGGAGCTGTTTTTT
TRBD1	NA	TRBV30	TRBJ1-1	CAWSESDRANTEAFF	TGTGCCTGGAGTGAATCGGACAGGGCGAACACTGAAGCTTTCTTT
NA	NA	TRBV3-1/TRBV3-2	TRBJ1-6	CASSYNQGSSYNSPLHF	TGTGCCAGCAGCTACAATCAGGGGAGCTCCTATAATTCACCCCTCCACTTT
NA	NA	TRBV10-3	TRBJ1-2	CAISELLQGTSGGYTF	TGTGCCATCAGTGAGTTACTTCAGGGTACCAGTGGTGGCTACACCTTC
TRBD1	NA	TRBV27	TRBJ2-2	CASSLWGFRTGVTGELFF	TGTGCCAGCAGTTTATGGGGCTTTAGGACAGGGGTAACCGGGGAGCTGTTTTTT
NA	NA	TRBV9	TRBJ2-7	CASSVPADRPDEQYF	TGTGCCAGCAGCGTACCAGCGGACCGTCCGGACGAGCAGTACTTC
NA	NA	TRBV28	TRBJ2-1	CASSLWSPLVNYNEQFF	TGTGCCAGCAGTTTGTGGTCTCCCTTAGTGAATTACAATGAGCAGTTCTTC
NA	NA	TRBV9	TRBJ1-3	CASSRALPSSSGNTIYF	TGTGCCAGCAGCCGAGCCCTTCCTAGTTCCTCTGGAAACACCATATATTTT
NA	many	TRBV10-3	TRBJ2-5	CAIKGAEETQYF	TGTGCCATCAAAGGGGCGGAAGAGACCCAGTACTTC
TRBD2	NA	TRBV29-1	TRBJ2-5	CSAISGIETQYF	TGCAGCGCGATTAGCGGGATAGAGACCCAGTACTTC
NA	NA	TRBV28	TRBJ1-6	CASSGVVGGGSPLHF	TGTGCCAGCAGTGGGGTGGTCGGGGGGGGTTCACCCCTCCACTTT
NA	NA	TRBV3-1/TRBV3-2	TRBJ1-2	CASSQRRGSYGYTF	TGTGCCAGCAGCCAAAGGAGGGGCTCCTATGGCTACACCTTC